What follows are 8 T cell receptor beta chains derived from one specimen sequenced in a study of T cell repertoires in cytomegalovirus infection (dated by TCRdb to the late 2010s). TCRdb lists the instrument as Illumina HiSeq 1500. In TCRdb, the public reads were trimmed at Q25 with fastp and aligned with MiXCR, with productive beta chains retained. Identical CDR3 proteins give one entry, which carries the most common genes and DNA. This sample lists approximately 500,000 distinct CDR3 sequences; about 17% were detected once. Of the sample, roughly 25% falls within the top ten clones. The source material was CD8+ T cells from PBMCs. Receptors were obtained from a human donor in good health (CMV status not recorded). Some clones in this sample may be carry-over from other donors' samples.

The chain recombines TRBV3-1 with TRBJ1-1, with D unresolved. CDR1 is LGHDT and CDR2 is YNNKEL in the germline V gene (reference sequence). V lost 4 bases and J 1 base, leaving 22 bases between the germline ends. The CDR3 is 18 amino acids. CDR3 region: CASSLEIGWEDKNTEAFF. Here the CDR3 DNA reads TGTGCCAGCAGCCTCGAAATTGGATGGGAGGATAAGAACACTGAAGCTTTCTTT.

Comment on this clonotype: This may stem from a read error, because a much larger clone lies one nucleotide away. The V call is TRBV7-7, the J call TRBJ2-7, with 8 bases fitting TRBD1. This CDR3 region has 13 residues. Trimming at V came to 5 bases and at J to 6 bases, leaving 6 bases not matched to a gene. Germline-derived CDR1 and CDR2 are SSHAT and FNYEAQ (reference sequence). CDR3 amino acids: CASSEGQGGEQYF. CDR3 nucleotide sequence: TGTGCCAGCAGCGAAGGACAGGGCGGCGAGCAGTACTTC.

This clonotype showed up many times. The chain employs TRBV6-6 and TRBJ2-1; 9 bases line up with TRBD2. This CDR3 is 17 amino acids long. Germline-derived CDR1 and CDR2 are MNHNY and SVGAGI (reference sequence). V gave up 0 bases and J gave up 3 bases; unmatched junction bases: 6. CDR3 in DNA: TGTGCCAGCAGTTACTCGGCCGCGGGAGGGCACTACAATGAGCAGTTCTTC. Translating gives CASSYSAAGGHYNEQFF.

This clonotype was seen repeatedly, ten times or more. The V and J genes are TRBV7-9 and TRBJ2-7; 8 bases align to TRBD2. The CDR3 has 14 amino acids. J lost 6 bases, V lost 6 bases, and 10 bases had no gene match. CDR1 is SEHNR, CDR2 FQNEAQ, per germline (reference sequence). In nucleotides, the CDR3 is TGTGCCAGCAGTTTAAAAGCGGGGGAGGGCGAGCAGTACTTC. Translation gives CASSLKAGEGEQYF.

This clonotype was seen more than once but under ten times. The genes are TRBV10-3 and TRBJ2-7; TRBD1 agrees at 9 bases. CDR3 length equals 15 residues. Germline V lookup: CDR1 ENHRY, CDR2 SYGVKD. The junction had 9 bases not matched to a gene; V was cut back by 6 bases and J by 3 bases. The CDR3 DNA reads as TGTGCCATCAGCACCGGGACAGGGAGGGACTACGAGCAGTACTTC. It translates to CAISTGTGRDYEQYF.

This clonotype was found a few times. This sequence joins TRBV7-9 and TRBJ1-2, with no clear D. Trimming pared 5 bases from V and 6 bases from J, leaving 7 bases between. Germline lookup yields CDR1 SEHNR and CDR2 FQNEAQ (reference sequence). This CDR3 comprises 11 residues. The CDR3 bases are TGTGCCAGCAGCACCGTCCATGGCTACACCTTC. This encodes CASSTVHGYTF.

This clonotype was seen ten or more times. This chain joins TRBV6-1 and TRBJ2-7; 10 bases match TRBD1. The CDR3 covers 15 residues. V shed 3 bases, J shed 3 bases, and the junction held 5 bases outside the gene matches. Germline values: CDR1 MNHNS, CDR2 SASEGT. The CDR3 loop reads CASSETGGAYYEQYF. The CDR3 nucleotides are TGTGCCAGCAGTGAGACAGGGGGCGCTTACTACGAGCAGTACTTC.

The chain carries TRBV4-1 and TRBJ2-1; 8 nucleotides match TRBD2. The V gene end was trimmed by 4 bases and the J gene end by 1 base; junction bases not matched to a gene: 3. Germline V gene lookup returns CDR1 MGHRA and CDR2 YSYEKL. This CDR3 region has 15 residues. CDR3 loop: CASSRSGESYNEQFF. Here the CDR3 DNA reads TGCGCCAGCAGCCGTAGCGGGGAGTCCTACAATGAGCAGTTCTTC.